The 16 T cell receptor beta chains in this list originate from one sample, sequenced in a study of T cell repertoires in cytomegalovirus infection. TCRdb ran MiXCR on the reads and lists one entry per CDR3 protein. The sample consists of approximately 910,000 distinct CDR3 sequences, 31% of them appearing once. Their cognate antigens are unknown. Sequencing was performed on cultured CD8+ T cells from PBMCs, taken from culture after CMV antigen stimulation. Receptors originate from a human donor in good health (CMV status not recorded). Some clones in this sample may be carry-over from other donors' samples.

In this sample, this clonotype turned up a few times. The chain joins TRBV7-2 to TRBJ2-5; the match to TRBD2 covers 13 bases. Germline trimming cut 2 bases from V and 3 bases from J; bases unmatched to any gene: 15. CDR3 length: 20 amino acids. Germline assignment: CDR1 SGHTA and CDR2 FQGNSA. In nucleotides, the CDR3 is TGTGCCAGCAGCTTATGGAGAACTAGCGGGGGGGCTAAGCTCGAAGAGACCCAGTACTTC. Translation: CASSLWRTSGGAKLEETQYF.

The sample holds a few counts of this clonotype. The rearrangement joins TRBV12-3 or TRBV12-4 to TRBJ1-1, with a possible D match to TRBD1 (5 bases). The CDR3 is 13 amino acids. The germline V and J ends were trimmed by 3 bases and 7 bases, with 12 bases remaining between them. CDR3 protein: CASSFKAGIEAFF. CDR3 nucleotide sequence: TGTGCCAGCAGTTTTAAAGCAGGGATTGAAGCTTTCTTT.

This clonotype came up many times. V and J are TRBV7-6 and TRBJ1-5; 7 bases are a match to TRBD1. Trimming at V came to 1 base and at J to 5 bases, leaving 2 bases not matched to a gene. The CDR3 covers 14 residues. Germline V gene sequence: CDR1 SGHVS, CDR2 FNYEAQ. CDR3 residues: CASSLGDSDQPQHF. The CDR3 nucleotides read TGTGCCAGCAGCTTAGGGGACAGTGATCAGCCCCAGCATTTT.

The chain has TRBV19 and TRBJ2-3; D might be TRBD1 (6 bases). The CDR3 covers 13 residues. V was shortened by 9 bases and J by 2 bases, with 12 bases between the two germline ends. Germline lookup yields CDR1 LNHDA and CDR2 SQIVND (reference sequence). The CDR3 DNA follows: TGTGCCAGCCTTGACAGGCCCACAGATACGCAGTATTTT. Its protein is CASLDRPTDTQYF.

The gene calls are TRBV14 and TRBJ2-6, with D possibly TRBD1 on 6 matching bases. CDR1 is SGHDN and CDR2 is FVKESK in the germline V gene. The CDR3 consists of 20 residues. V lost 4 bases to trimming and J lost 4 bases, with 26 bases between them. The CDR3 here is CASSPLQGRTPSSGANVLTF. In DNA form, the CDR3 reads TGTGCCAGCAGCCCCCTACAGGGTAGGACCCCCTCGTCCGGGGCCAACGTCCTGACTTTC.

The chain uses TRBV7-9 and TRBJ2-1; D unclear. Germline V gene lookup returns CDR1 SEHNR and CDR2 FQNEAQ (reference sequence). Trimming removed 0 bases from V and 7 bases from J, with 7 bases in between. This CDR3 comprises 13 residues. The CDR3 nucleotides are TGTGCCAGCAGCTTAGCGTATGGGAATGAGCAGTTCTTC. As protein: CASSLAYGNEQFF.

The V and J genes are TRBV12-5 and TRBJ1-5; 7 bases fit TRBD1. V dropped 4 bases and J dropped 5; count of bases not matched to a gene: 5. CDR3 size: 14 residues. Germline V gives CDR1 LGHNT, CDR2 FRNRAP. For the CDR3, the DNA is TGTGCTAGTGGTTCGGACAGGCCCGATCAGCCCCAGCATTTT. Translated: CASGSDRPDQPQHF.

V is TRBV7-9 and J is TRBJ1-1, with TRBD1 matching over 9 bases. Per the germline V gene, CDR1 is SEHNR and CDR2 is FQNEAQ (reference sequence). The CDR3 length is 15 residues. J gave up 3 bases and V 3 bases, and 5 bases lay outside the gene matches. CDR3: CASSFTGGEDTEAFF. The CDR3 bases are TGTGCCAGCAGCTTCACAGGGGGCGAAGACACTGAAGCTTTCTTT.

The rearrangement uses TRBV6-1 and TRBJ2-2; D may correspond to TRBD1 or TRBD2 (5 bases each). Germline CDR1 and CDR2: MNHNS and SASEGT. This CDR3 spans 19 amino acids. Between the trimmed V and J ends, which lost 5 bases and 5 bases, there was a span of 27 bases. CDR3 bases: TGTGCCAGCAGTAAAGTATTTACTGGCTGGGGACGAGAGACCGGGGAGCTGTTTTTT. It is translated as CASSKVFTGWGRETGELFF.

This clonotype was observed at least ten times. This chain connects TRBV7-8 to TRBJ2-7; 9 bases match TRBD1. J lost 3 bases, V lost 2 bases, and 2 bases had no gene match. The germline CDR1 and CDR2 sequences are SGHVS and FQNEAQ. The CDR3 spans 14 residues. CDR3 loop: CASSLRQGGYEQYF. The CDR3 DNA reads TGTGCCAGCAGCTTACGACAGGGGGGCTACGAGCAGTACTTC.

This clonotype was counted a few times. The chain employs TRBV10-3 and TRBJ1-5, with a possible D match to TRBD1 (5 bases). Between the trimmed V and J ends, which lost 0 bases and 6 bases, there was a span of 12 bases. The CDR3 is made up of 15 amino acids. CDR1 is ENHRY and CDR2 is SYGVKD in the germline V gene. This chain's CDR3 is CAISESFGGGQPQHF. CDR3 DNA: TGTGCCATCAGTGAGTCGTTCGGCGGGGGTCAGCCCCAGCATTTT.

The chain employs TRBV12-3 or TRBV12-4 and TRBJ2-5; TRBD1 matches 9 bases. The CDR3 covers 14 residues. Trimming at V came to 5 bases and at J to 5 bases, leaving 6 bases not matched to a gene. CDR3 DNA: TGTGCCAGCAGTCGGGGACAGGGCGGGGAGACCCAGTACTTC. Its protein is CASSRGQGGETQYF.

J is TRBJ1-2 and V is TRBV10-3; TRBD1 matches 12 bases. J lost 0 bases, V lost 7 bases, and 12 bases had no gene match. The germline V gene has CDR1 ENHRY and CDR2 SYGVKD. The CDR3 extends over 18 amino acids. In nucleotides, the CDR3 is TGTGCCATCACCGAACCGCCGGGACAGGGGGCATCTAACTATGGCTACACCTTC. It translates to CAITEPPGQGASNYGYTF.

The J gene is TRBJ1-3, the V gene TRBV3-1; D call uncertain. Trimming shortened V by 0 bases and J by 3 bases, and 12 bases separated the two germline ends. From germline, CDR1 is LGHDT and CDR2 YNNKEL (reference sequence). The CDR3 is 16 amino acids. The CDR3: CASSQDRRVGGNTIYF. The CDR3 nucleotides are TGTGCCAGCAGCCAAGATCGGCGGGTTGGTGGAAACACCATATATTTT.

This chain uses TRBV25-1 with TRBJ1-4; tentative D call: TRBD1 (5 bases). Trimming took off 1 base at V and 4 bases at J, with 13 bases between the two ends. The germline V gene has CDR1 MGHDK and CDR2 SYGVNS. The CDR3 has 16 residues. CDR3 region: CASSELSGTVNEKLFF. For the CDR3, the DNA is TGTGCCAGCAGTGAATTAAGTGGGACGGTTAATGAAAAACTGTTTTTT.

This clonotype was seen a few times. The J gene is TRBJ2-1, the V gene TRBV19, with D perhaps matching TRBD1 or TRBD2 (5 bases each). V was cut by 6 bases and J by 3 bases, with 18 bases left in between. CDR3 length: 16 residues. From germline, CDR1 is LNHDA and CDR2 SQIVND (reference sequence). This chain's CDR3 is CASRYRREFGYNEQFF. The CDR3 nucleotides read TGTGCCAGTAGGTATCGCAGGGAGTTTGGCTACAATGAGCAGTTCTTC. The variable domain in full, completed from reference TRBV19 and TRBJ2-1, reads DGGITQSPKYLFRKEGQNVTLSCEQNLNHDAMYWYRQDPGQGLRLIYYSQIVNDFQKGDIAEGYSVSREKKESFPLTVTSAQKNPTAFYLCASRYRREFGYNEQFFGPGTRLTVL.